This T cell receptor (beta chain) derives from a study of OX40 agonist ivuxolimab in advanced cancers. The method was immunoSEQ multiplex PCR; TCRdb's version includes in-frame clones alone and lacks a portion of them. The sample yields around 69,000 clones, approximately 85% seen once. J lost 3 bases, V lost 0 bases, and 2 bases had no gene match. CDR1 is SGHNT, CDR2 YYREEE, per germline (reference sequence). This CDR3 contains 16 residues. Sequenced material: CD4+ or CD8+ T cells sorted from blood, taken in a trial of the OX40 agonist ivuxolimab. The source is an adult with an advanced solid tumor such as melanoma, head and neck, liver or kidney cancer. The chain recombines TRBV5-4 with TRBJ2-3; the match to TRBD2 covers 12 bases. CDR3 DNA sequence: TGTGCCAGCAGCTTGGCCGGACTAGCGGGAACAGATACGCAGTATTTT. Translated: CASSLAGLAGTDTQYF.